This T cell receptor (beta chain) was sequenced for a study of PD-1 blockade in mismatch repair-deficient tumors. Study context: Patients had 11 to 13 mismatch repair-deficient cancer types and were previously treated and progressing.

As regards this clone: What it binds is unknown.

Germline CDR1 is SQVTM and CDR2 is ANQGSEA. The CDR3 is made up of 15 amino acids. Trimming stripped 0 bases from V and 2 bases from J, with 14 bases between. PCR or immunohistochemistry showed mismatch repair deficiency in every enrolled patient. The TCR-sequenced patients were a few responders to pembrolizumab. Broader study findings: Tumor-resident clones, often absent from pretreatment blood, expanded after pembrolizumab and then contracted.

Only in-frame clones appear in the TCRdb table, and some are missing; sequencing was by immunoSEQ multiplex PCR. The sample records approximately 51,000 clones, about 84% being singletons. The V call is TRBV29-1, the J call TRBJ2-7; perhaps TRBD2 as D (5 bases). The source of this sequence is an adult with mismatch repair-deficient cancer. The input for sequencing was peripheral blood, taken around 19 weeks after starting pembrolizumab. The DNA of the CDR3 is TGCAGCGTTGAAGATCGGGGAATCGGGCCCTACGAGCAGTACTTC. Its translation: CSVEDRGIGPYEQYF.